The TCR beta chain under discussion was sequenced for a study of early T cells in non-severe SARS-CoV-2 infection. The CDR3 runs 11 residues. Trimming stripped 4 bases from V and 7 bases from J, with 7 bases between. Germline-derived CDR1 and CDR2 are SGHVS and FQNEAQ. In TCRdb, the 5' RACE reads were re-called with MiXCR into one record per CDR3 protein. The data show 20,000 to 30,000 distinct CDR3 sequences, with about 4.5% seen just once and 15% to 19% held by the top ten. Note on this clonotype: Antigen specificity is unknown.

Study findings and constraints: The matching step, a VDJdb search, favored anti-spike CD8 responses and missed private and CD4 specificities.

V usage is TRBV7-8 and J usage is TRBJ2-5; tentatively, D is TRBD2 (5 bases). Sequencing was carried out using whole blood. The receptor was derived from an adult who was a healthcare worker with PCR-confirmed SARS-CoV-2 infection or an uninfected control (not recorded which). In DNA, the CDR3 is TGTGCCAGCAGCTCCGAGGGGACCCAGTACTTC. Its translation is CASSSEGTQYF.